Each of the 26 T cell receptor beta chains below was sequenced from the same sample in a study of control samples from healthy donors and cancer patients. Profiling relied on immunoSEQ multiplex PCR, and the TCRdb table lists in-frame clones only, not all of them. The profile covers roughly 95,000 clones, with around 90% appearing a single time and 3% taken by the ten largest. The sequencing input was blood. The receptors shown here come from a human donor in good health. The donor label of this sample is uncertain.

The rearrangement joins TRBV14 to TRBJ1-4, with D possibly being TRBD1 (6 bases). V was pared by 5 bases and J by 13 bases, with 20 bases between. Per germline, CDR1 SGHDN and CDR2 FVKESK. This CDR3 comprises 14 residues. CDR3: CASSEGQGRVVLFF. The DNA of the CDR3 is TGTGCCAGCAGCGAGGGTCAGGGGAGAGTGGTACTGTTTTTT.

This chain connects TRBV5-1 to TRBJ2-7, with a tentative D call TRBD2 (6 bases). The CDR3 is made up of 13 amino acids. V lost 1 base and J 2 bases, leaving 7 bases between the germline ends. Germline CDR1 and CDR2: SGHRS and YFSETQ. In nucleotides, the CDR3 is TGCGCCAGCAGCTTGCGGGGGACCTACGAGCAGTACTTC. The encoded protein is CASSLRGTYEQYF.

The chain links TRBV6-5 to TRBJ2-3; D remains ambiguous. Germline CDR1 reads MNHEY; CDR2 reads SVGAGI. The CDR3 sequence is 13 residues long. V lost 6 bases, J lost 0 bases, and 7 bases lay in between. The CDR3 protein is CASSDASTDTQYF. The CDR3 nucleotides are TGTGCCAGCAGCGACGCAAGCACAGATACGCAGTATTTT.

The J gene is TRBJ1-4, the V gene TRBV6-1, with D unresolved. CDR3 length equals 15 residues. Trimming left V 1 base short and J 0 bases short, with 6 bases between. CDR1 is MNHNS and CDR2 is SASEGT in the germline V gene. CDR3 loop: CASSEGHPTNEKLFF. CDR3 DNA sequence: TGTGCCAGCAGTGAAGGGCACCCAACTAATGAAAAACTGTTTTTT.

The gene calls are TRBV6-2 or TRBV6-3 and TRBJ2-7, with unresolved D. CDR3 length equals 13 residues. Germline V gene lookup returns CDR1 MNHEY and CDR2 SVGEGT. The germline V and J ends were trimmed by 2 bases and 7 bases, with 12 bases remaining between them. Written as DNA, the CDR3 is TGTGCCAGCAGTTACCCCAGGTCAGGTGAGCAGTACGTC. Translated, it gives CASSYPRSGEQYV.

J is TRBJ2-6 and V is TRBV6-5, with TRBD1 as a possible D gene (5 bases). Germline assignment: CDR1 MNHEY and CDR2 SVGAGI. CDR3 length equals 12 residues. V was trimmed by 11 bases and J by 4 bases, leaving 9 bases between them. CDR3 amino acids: CAVGPGANVLTF. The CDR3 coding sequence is TGTGCCGTGGGGCCGGGGGCCAACGTCCTGACTTTC.

The CDR3, as DNA: TGTGCCAGCAGCGTAGCCCAGGGAAGAGACTATGGCTACACCTTC. It codes for CASSVAQGRDYGYTF. This chain connects TRBV9 to TRBJ1-2; D may be TRBD1 (5 bases). CDR3 length equals 15 residues. V was trimmed by 0 bases and J by 3 bases, leaving 12 bases between them. Germline CDR1 and CDR2: SGDLS and YYNGEE.

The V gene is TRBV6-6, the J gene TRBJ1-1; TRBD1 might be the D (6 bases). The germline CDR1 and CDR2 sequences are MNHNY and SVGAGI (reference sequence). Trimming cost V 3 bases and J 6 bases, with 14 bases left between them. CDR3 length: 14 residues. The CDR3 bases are TGTGCCAGCAGTTATTCCGGGGGGCTCGCTGAAGCTTTCTTT. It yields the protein CASSYSGGLAEAFF.

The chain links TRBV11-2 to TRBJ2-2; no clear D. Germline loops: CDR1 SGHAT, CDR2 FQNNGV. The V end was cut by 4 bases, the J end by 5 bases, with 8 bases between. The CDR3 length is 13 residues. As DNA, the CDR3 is TGTGCCAGCAGCTACCCTGGGACCGGGGAGCTGTTTTTT. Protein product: CASSYPGTGELFF. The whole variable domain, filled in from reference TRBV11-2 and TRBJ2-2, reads EAGVAQSPRYKIIEKRQSVAFWCNPISGHATLYWYQQILGQGPKLLIQFQNNGVVDDSQLPKDRFSAERLKGVDSTLKIQPAKLEDSAVYLCASSYPGTGELFFGEGSRLTVL.

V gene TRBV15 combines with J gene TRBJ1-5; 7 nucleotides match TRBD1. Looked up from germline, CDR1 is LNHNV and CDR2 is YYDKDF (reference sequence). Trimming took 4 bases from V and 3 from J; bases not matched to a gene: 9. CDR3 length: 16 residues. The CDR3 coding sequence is TGTGCCACCAGCAAAGGACAGACAGGGTACAATCAGCCCCAGCATTTT. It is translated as CATSKGQTGYNQPQHF.

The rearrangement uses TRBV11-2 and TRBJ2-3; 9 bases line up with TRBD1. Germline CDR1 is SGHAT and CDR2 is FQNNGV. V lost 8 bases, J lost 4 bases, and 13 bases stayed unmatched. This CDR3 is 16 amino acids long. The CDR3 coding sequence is TGTGCCAGCTCCCAGGGGGACAGGGTCAGTCCAGATACGCAGTATTTT. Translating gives CASSQGDRVSPDTQYF. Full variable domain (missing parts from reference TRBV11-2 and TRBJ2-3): EAGVAQSPRYKIIEKRQSVAFWCNPISGHATLYWYQQILGQGPKLLIQFQNNGVVDDSQLPKDRFSAERLKGVDSTLKIQPAKLEDSAVYLCASSQGDRVSPDTQYFGPGTRLTVL.

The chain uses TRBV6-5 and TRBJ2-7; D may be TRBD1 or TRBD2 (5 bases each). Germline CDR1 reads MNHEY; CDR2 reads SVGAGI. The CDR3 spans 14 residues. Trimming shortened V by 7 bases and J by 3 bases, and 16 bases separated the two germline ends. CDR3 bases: TGTGCCAGCATACTCGGGGCGGACCTCTACGAGCAGTACTTC. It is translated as CASILGADLYEQYF.

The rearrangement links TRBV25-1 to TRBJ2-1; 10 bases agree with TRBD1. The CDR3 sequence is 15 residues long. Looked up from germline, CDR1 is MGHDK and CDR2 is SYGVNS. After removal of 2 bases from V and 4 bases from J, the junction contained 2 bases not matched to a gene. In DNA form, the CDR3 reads TGTGCCAGCAGTGAAGACAGGGGGCATTACAATGAGCAGTTCTTC. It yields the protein CASSEDRGHYNEQFF.

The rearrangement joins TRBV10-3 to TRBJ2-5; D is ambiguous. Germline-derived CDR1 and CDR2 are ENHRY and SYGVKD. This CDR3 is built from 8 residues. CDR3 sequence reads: CAGETQYF. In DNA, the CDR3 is TGTGCTGGCGAGACCCAGTACTTC.

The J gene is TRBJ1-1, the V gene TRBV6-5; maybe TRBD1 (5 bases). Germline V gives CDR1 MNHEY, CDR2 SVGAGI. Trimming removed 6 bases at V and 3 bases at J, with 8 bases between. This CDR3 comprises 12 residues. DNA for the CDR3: TGTGCCAGCAGCCCAGGGTACACTGAAGCTTTCTTT. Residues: CASSPGYTEAFF.

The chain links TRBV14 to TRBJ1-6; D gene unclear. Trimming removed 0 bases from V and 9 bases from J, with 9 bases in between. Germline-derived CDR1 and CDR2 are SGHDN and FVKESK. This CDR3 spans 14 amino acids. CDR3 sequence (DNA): TGTGCCAGCAGCCAAGACAGGCCCTCTTCACCCCTCCACTTT. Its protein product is CASSQDRPSSPLHF.

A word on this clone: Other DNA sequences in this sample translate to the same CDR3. CDR3 in DNA: TGTGCCAGCAGTTTATCGGATACGCAGTATTTT. Translation: CASSLSDTQYF. This chain joins TRBV28 and TRBJ2-3; D is undetermined. V was clipped by 1 base and J by 6 bases, with 2 bases between them. The CDR3 contains 11 residues. Germline lookup yields CDR1 MDHEN and CDR2 SYDVKM.

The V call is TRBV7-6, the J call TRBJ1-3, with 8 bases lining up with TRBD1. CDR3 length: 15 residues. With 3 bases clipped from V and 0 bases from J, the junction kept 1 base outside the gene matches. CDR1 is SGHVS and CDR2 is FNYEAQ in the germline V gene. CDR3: CASSFGQGSGNTIYF. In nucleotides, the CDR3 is TGTGCCAGCAGCTTTGGACAGGGCTCTGGAAACACCATATATTTT.

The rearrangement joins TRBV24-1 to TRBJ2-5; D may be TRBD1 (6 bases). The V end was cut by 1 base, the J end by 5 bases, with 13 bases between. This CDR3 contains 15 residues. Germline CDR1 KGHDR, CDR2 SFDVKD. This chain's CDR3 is CATSDFGTGSETQYF. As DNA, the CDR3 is TGTGCCACCAGTGATTTTGGAACAGGGAGTGAGACCCAGTACTTC.

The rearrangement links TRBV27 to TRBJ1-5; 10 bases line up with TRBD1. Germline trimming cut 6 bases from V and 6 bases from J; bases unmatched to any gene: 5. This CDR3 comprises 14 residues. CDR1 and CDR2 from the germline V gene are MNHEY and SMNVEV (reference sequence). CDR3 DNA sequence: TGTGCCAGCAGGACCGACAGGGGGCGTCAGCCCCAGCATTTT. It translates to CASRTDRGRQPQHF.

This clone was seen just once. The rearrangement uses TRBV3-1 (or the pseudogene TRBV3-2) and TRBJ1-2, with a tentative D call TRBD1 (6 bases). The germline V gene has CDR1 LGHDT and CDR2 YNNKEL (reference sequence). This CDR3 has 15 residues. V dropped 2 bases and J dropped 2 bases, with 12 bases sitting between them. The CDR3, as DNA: TGTGCCAGCAGCCAACCCGGGGGGCTCAACTATGGCTACACCTTC. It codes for CASSQPGGLNYGYTF.

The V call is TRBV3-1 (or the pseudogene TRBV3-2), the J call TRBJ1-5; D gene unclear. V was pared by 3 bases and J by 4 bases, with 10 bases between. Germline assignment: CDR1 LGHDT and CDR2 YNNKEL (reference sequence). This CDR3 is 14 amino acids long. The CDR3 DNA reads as TGTGCCAGCAGCCATGGGGTGGGGAATCAGCCCCAGCATTTT. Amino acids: CASSHGVGNQPQHF.

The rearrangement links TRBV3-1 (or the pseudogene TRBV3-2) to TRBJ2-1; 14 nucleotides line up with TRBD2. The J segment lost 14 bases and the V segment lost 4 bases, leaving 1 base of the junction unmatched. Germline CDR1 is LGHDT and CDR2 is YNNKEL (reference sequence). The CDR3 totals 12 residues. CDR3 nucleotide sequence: TGTGCCAGCAGCCCGACTAGCGGGGGGGAGTTCTTC. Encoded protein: CASSPTSGGEFF.

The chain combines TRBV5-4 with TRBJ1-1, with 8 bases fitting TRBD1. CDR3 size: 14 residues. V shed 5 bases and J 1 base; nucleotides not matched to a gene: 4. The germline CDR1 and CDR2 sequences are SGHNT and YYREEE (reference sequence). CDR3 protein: CASSRDRSNTEAFF. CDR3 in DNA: TGTGCCAGCAGTCGGGACAGGTCGAACACTGAAGCTTTCTTT.

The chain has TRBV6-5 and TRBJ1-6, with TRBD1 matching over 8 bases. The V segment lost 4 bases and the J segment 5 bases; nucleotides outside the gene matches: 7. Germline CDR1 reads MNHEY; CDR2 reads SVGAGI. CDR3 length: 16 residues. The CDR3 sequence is CASSFRDRLNNSPLHF. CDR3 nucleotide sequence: TGTGCCAGCAGTTTCCGGGACAGGCTTAATAATTCACCCCTCCACTTT.

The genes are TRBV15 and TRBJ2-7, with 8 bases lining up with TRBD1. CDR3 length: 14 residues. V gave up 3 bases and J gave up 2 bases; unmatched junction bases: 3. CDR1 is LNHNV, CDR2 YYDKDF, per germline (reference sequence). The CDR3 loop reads CATSRGQDAYEQYV. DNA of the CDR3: TGTGCCACCAGCAGGGGACAGGATGCCTACGAGCAGTACGTC.